This T cell receptor beta chain was captured by sequencing in a study of blood T cell repertoires in COVID-19. Study information: Spain, Italy and the United States supplied samples that represented acute and convalescent COVID-19. Sources were T cells, B-cell-depleted T cells, or PBMCs; the material itself was cDNA or gDNA.

This clone came up once. The assay was immunoSEQ multiplex PCR, and TCRdb's table has in-frame clones only and misses some. The profile covers 140,000 or so clones, with around 87% appearing a single time and approximately 5.4% taken by the ten largest. The CDR3 is 16 amino acids. Looked up from germline, CDR1 is KGHSH and CDR2 is LQKENI. The junction had 6 bases not matched to a gene; V was cut back by 4 bases and J by 5 bases. V is TRBV18 and J is TRBJ2-5; 14 bases line up with TRBD2. The clonotype was recovered from a human donor in a cohort sampled during active COVID-19. Sequenced input: peripheral blood. CDR3 sequence: CASSLLRTSGRETQYF. For the CDR3, the DNA is TGTGCCAGCTCACTCTTAAGGACTAGCGGGAGGGAGACCCAGTACTTC.